These T cell receptor beta chains were read from a single sample in a study of cytomegalovirus exposure and HLA in healthy donors. This table comes from immunoSEQ multiplex PCR, and its TCRdb copy is limited to in-frame clones, with some not included. The table lists some 39,000 clones, with approximately 2.9% in the top ten. The sample was PBMCs. All receptors derive from a woman aged 30 to 39 in good health and CMV-seropositive. The CDR3 runs from the conserved cysteine through the conserved F or W.

TRBV30	NA	CAWSEGRDRGLYEQYF
TRBV6-6	TRBJ1-4	CASSSPGQAVGEKLFF
TRBV15	TRBJ1-2	CATSPRTGGGYGYTF
TRBV19	TRBJ2-1	CASSGGAGAPPNEQFF
TRBV14	TRBJ2-7	CASSRGGQGDYEQYF
TRBV27	TRBJ1-6	CASRGTGLSPLHF
TRBV18	TRBJ2-2	CASSPSGHGDTGELFF
TRBV19	TRBJ1-6	CASSMSGGQPNSPLHF
TRBV6-6	TRBJ2-1	CASSYTQMGADNEQFF
TRBV7-9	TRBJ2-5	CASSLRTGAETQYF
TRBV5-1	TRBJ2-7	CASTQFFGNAYEQYF
TRBV30	TRBJ1-2	CAWSVLGGYYGYTF
TRBV10-2	TRBJ1-1	CASSGGTGAGTEAFF
TRBV10-3	TRBJ1-6	CAISETRVALHF
TRBV5-1	TRBJ1-2	CASSADRGGYGYTF